Listed here are 2 T cell receptor beta chains from one sample, sequenced in a study of beta chain features in type 1 diabetes. The authors reverse transcribed all of the isolated RNA, so sequencing captured expressed TCRB transcripts. Profiled with immunoSEQ multiplex PCR; TCRdb holds only in-frame clones, not every one. The table records approximately 400,000 clones, about 15% of them present only once. Sequencing was done on a sample of naive CD4+ T cells from blood. The receptors here all came from a woman under 30 in good health.

This clone has just a few counts. V is TRBV28 and J is TRBJ2-7, with 10 bases that match TRBD2. The CDR3 runs to 15 residues. Per the germline V gene, CDR1 is MDHEN and CDR2 is SYDVKM. V shed 4 bases and J 4 bases; nucleotides not matched to a gene: 7. The CDR3 DNA is TGTGCCAGCAGTTCCTCCGGGACTAGCGTGTACGAGCAGTACTTC. Residues: CASSSSGTSVYEQYF.

This clone occurred a few times. This sequence joins TRBV30 and TRBJ2-7; TRBD2 is a possible D gene (5 bases). The CDR3 has 12 amino acids. V was shortened by 1 base and J by 1 base, with 5 bases between the two germline ends. From germline, CDR1 is GTSNPN and CDR2 SVGIG (reference sequence). The CDR3 protein is CAWSGESYEQYF. CDR3 nucleotide sequence: TGTGCCTGGAGTGGGGAGTCCTACGAGCAGTACTTC.